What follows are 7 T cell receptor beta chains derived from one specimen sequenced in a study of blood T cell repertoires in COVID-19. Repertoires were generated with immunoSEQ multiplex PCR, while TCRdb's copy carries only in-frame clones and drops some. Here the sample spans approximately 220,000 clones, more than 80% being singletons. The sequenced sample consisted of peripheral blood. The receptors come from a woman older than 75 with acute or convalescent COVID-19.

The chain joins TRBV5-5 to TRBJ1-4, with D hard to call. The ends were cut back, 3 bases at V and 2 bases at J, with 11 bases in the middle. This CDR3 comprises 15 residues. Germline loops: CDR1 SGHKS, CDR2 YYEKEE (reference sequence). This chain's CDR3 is CASSWEGSTNEKLFF. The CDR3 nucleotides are TGTGCCAGCAGCTGGGAGGGTTCCACTAATGAAAAACTGTTTTTT.

CDR3 residues: CASSQDGTGRNIQYF. The CDR3 DNA sequence: TGCGCCAGCAGCCAAGACGGGACAGGGAGGAACATTCAGTACTTC. The V and J genes are TRBV4-3 and TRBJ2-4; the match to TRBD1 covers 9 bases. The V segment lost 0 bases and the J segment 7 bases; nucleotides outside the gene matches: 4. Germline CDR1 LGHNA, CDR2 YSLEER. This CDR3 contains 15 residues.

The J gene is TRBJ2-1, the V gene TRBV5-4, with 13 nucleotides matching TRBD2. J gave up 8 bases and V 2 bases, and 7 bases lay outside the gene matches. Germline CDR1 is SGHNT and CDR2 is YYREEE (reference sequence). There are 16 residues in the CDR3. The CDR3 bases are TGTGCCAGCAGCTTAGGGGGACTAGCGGGGTCCCATGAGCAGTTCTTC. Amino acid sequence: CASSLGGLAGSHEQFF.

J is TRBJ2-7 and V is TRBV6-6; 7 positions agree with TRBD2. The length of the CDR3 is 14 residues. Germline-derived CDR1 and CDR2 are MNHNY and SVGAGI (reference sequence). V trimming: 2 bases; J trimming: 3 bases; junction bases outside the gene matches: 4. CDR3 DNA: TGTGCCAGCAGTTACCAGCGGGACGGCTACGAGCAGTACTTC. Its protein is CASSYQRDGYEQYF.

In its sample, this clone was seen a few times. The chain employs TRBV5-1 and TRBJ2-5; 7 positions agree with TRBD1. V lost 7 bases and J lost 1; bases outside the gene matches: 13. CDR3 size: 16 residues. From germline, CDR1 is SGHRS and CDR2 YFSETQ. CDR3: CASVAGGANLQETQYF. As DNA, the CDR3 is TGCGCCAGCGTTGCAGGGGGTGCGAACCTCCAAGAGACCCAGTACTTC.

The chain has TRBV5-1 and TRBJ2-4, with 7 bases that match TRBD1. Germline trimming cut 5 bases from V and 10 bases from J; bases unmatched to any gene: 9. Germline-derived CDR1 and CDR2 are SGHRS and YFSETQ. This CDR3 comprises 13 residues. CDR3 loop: CASRFTGDGIQYF. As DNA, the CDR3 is TGCGCCAGCAGATTTACAGGGGATGGTATTCAGTACTTC.

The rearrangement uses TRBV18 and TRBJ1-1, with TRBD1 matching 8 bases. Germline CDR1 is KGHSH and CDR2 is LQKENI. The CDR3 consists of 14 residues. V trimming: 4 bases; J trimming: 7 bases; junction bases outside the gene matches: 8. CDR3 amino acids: CASSRNRGRDEAFF. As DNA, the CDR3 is TGTGCCAGCTCACGGAACAGGGGGAGGGATGAAGCTTTCTTT. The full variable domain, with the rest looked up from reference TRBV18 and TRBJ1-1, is NAGVMQNPRHLVRRRGQEARLRCSPMKGHSHVYWYRQLPEEGLKFMVYLQKENIIDESGMPKERFSAEFPKEGPSILRIQQVVRGDSAAYFCASSRNRGRDEAFFGQGTRLTVV.